The rows below give T cell receptor beta chains drawn from one sample of a study of shared clonotypes between healthy human individuals. TCRdb's table, derived via immunoSEQ multiplex PCR, lists solely in-frame clones and lacks some. The sample has roughly 2,000,000 clones, over 85% seen once; the top ten hold 1.5% to 2%. Sequencing was carried out using naive CD8+ T cells from PBMCs. These receptor sequences come from a man between 18 and 29 years old in good health. Some clones in this sample may be carry-over from other donors' samples. Each CDR3 is given with its conserved first and last residue. The D gene is left open where the match is weak. Clone size appears in some rows only: once, few, many, or a class for an expanded clone.

abundance	d_gene	j_gene	len	v_gene	CDR3aa	CDR3nt
.	TRBD1	TRBJ2-2	14	TRBV6-1	CASSAFGGQVELFF	TGTGCCAGCAGTGCTTTTGGGGGACAGGTGGAGCTGTTTTTT
.	.	TRBJ1-2	13	TRBV30	CAWSVAGTNGYTF	TGTGCCTGGAGTGTGGCCGGGACTAACGGCTACACCTTC
once	.	TRBJ2-3	14	TRBV11-2	CASSSPGPLFAQYF	TGTGCCAGCAGCTCTCCGGGACCCCTTTTTGCGCAGTATTTT
once	.	TRBJ1-3	16	TRBV28	CASSLGFGISGNTIYF	TGTGCCAGCAGTTTAGGGTTTGGGATTTCTGGAAACACCATATATTTT
.	.	TRBJ2-1	15	TRBV11-2	CASSLDSSRVDEQFF	TGTGCCAGCAGCTTAGATAGCTCCCGTGTCGATGAGCAGTTCTTC
.	.	TRBJ1-5	15	TRBV7-2	CASSENRHRNQPQHF	TGTGCCAGCAGCGAAAACAGGCACCGCAATCAGCCCCAGCATTTT
.	.	TRBJ2-7	14	TRBV7-9	CASSLGGVFHEQYF	TGTGCCAGCAGCTTAGGGGGGGTGTTCCACGAGCAGTACTTC
.	.	TRBJ2-4	14	TRBV6-4	CASSDRWAKNIQYF	TGTGCCAGCAGTGACAGGTGGGCCAAAAACATTCAGTACTTC
.	TRBD2	TRBJ2-3	16	TRBV13	CASSPLGLGLTDTQYF	TGTGCCAGCAGCCCCTTGGGACTAGGCCTAACAGATACGCAGTATTTT
.	TRBD2	TRBJ2-7	15	TRBV6-1	CASHPLAGLSYEQYF	TGTGCCAGCCATCCCCTAGCGGGGCTATCCTACGAGCAGTACTTC
.	TRBD2	TRBJ2-7	13	TRBV15	CATGAGEGYEQYF	TGTGCCACGGGAGCGGGAGAGGGGTACGAGCAGTACTTC
.	TRBD2	TRBJ2-2	17	TRBV7-8	CASSMGTSGRNTGELFF	TGTGCCAGCAGCATGGGGACTAGCGGGAGAAACACCGGGGAGCTGTTTTTT
.	.	TRBJ2-5	16	TRBV27	CASSPRQIVRQETQYF	TGTGCCAGCAGTCCCAGACAGATTGTCCGACAAGAGACCCAGTACTTC
.	.	TRBJ1-4	16	TRBV4-3	CASSQDTGESIEKLFF	TGCGCCAGCAGCCAAGATACGGGGGAGAGCATAGAAAAACTGTTTTTT
.	.	TRBJ2-7	13	TRBV19	CASSIGYSYEQYF	TGTGCCAGTAGTATCGGTTACTCCTACGAGCAGTACTTC
.	.	TRBJ1-2	15	TRBV9	CASSPDKTILGGYTF	TGTGCCAGCAGTCCGGACAAAACTATACTGGGTGGCTACACCTTC